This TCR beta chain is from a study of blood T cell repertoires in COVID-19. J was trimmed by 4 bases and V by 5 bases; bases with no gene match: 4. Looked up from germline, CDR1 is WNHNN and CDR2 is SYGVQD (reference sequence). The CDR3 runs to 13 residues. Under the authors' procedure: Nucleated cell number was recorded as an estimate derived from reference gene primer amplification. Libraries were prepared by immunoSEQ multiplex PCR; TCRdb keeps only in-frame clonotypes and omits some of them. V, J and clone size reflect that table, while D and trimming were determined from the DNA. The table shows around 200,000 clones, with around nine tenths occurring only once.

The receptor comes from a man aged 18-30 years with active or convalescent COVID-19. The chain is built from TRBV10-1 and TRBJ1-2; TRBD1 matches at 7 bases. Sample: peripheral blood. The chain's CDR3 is CASSPGQSYGYTF. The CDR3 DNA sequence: TGCGCCAGCAGTCCGGGACAGTCCTATGGCTACACCTTC.